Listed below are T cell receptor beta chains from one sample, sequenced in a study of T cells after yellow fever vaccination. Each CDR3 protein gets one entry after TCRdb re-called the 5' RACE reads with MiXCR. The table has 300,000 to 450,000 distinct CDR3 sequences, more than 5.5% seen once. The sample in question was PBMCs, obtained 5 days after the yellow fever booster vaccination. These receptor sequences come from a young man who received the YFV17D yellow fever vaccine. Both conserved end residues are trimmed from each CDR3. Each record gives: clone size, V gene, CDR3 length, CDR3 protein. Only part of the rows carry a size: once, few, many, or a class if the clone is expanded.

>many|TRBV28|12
ASISGQGYYEQY
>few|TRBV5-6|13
ASSPLAGVVDTQY
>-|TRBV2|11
ASSGGSRETQY
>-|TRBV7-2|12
ASSLAEEVGGQY
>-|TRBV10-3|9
AIKEDTEQF
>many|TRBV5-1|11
ASSPGQLIGYT
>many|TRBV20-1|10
SASAGSYEQY
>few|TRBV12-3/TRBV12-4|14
ASSSWTSGRGNEQF
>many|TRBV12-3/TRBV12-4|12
ASSTAANTGELF
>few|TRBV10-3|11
AISLTVSYEQY
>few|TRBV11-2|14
ASSLVGSPLAYEQY
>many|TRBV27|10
ASGGRDYEQY
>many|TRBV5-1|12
ASSLDRGDTEAF
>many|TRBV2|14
ASSDRLTSSYNEQF
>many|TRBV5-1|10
ASSLTLETQY
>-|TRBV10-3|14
AISDLVGTSGGLAY
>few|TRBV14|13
ASSQWTMNTGELF
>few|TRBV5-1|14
ASSMDRAGIDYEQY
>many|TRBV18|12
ASSPRTSAYEQY
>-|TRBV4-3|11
ASSQDLAGYQY
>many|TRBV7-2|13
ASSLPTGEDHEQF
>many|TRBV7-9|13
ASSFGQGSTGELF
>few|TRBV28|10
ASSKYTGELF
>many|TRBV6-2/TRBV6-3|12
ASSPRDPQDTQY
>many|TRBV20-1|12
SASPAGYTDTQY
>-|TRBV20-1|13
SASSGTQIEDEQF
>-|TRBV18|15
ASSPGLKGHIYNEQF
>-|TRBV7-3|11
ASSGRDGDTQY
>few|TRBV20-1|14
SARDTRTSVHNEQF
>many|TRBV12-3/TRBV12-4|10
ASSLAGAEQY
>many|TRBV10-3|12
AISTADGQETQY
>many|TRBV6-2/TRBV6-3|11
ASQRDGTDTQY
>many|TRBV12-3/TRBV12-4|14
ASSPLAASSYNEQF
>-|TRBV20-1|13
SARPGTQDTGELF
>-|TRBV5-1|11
ASSIGTPEELF
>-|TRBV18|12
ASSHTNDRNEQF
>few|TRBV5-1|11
ASSEGAAYEQY
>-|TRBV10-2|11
ASRSSGMETQY
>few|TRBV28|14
ASSLGGSSGANVLT
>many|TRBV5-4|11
ASSIDRRGIQY
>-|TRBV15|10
ATSRDSETQY
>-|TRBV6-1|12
ASNPHSWANEQF
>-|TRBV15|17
ATSRSPGQGASDWLGYT
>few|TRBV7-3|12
ASSFNMQPDTQY
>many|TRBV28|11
ASTLAHLGKLF
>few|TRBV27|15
ASSFLDPLGRADTQY
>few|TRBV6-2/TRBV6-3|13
ASSSTVPSYNEQF
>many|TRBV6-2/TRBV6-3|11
ASAVASTGELF
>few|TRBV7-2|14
ASSQRLAGGADTQY